This T cell receptor beta chain was captured by sequencing in a study of cytomegalovirus exposure and HLA in healthy donors. The study ran its PCR with 60 Vbeta and 13 Jbeta primers. The assay was immunoSEQ multiplex PCR, and TCRdb's table has in-frame clones only and misses some. Among roughly 150,000 clones listed, 79% were seen once. General study results and limits: When analyzed later, a missense DCLRE1C variant was found to be linked to TCR beta V- and J-gene trimming. Exclusion as indistinguishable affected some V segments, including TRBV6-2 and TRBV6-3. Common viral pathogens (according to a later analysis) appeared linked to several of the most significant clusters.

A word on this clone: Its antigen is undetermined.

Trimming shortened V by 8 bases and J by 7 bases, and 14 bases separated the two germline ends. The CDR3 runs to 12 residues. The germline gives CDR1 SGHDN, CDR2 FVKESK. Sequencing was done on a sample of PBMCs. The rearrangement links TRBV14 to TRBJ1-2; a weak D match, TRBD1 (5 bases). The TCR comes from a man between 40 and 49 years old in good health and CMV-seropositive. CDR3 in amino acids: CASSRTYFGYTF. The CDR3 coding sequence is TGTGCCAGCTCGAGGACATATTTTGGCTACACCTTC.